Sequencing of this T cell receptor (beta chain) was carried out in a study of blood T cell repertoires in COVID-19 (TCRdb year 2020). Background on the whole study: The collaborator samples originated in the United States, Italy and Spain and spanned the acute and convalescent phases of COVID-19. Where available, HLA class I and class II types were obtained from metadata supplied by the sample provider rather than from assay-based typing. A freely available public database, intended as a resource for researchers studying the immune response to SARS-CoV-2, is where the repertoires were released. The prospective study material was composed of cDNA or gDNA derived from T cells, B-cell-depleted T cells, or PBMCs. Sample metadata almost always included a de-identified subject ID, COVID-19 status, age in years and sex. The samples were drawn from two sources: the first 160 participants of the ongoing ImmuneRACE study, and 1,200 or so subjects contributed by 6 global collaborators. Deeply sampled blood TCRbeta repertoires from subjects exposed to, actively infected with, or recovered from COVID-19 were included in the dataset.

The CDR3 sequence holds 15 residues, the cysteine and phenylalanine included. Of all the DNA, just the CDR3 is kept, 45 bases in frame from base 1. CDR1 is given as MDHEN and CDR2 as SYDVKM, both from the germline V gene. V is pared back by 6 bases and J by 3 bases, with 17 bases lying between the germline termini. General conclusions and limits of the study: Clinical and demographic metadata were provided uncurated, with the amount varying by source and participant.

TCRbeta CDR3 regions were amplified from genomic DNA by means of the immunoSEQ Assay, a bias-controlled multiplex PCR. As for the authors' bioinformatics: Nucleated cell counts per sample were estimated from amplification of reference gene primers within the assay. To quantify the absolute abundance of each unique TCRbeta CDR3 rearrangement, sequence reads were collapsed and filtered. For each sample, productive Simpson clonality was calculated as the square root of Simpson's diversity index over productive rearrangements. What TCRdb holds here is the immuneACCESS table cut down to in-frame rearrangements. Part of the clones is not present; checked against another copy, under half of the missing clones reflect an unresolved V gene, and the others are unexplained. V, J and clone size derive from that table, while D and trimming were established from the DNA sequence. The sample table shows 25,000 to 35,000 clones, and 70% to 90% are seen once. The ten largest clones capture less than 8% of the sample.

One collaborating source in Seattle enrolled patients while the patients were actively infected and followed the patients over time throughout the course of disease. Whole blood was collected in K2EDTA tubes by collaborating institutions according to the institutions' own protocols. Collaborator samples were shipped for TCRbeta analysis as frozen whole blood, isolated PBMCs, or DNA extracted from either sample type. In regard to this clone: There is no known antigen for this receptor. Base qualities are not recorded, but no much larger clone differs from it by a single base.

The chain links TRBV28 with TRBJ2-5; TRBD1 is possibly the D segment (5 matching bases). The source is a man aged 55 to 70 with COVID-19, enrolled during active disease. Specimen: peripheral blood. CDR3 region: CASSSRGRVEETQYF. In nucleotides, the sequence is TGTGCCAGCAGCAGCAGAGGCAGGGTCGAAGAGACCCAGTACTTC.